Listed here are 18 T cell receptor beta chains from one sample, sequenced in a study of breast tumors, draining lymph nodes, adjacent tissues. TCRdb reprocessed the multiplex PCR reads via MiXCR and lists one record per CDR3 protein. Of about 180,000 distinct CDR3 sequences in the sample, around a third were seen once. Axillary draining lymph nodes of breast cancer patients supplied the node samples. Input material: axillary lymph node tissue. These receptors originate from a female donor with breast cancer. Some clones in this sample may be carry-over from other donors' samples.

This clonotype has at least ten counts. V is TRBV2 and J is TRBJ1-2; 9 bases fit TRBD1. The CDR3 contains 14 residues. Per germline, CDR1 SNHLY and CDR2 FYNNEI. V was clipped by 6 bases and J by 7 bases; unmatched bases: 9. DNA for the CDR3: TGTGCCAGCAGACCTACAGGGGGCTTGTCTGGCTACACCTTC. It codes for CASRPTGGLSGYTF.

This clonotype was seen many times. The J gene is TRBJ2-7, the V gene TRBV6-5, with 9 bases aligning to TRBD2. The CDR3 spans 15 residues. Germline V gene lookup returns CDR1 MNHEY and CDR2 SVGAGI. V shed 2 bases and J 6 bases; nucleotides not matched to a gene: 8. This CDR3 reads CASSYNSGSRLEQYF. CDR3 bases: TGTGCCAGCAGTTACAATAGCGGGAGTAGGCTCGAGCAGTACTTC.

In DNA form, the CDR3 reads TGCAGTGCCACCGCTCAGTCACAACACACAGATACGCAGTATTTT. Amino acid sequence: CSATAQSQHTDTQYF. V gene TRBV20-1 combines with J gene TRBJ2-3; D is unclear. Trimming took off 6 bases at V and 2 bases at J, with 18 bases between the two ends. The CDR3 is 15 amino acids. Germline V gene sequence: CDR1 DFQATT, CDR2 SNEGSKA (reference sequence).

This chain connects TRBV5-1 to TRBJ2-3; D possibly corresponds to TRBD2 (5 bases). Trimming pared 0 bases from V and 2 bases from J, leaving 7 bases between. Germline assignment: CDR1 SGHRS and CDR2 YFSETQ. The CDR3 consists of 14 residues. This chain's CDR3 is CASSLVDYTDTQYF. In DNA form, the CDR3 reads TGCGCCAGCAGCTTGGTCGACTACACAGATACGCAGTATTTT.

The J gene is TRBJ1-5, the V gene TRBV24-1; a possible D gene is TRBD1 (6 bases). Germline values: CDR1 KGHDR, CDR2 SFDVKD. This CDR3 region has 14 residues. V lost 0 bases to trimming and J lost 11 bases, with 13 bases between them. CDR3 residues: CATSDLRRTESQHF. The CDR3 region has the DNA TGTGCCACCAGTGATTTGCGGCGGACAGAGTCCCAGCATTTT.

V and J are TRBV6-1 and TRBJ1-2, with a weak D call TRBD1 (5 bases). Germline V gene data show CDR1 as MNHNS and CDR2 as SASEGT. CDR3 size: 13 residues. Trimming took 11 bases from V and 4 from J, leaving 17 bases between them. CDR3 region: CAAYDRVVYGYTF. CDR3 nucleotides: TGTGCCGCCTACGACAGAGTGGTCTATGGCTACACCTTC.

This clonotype was seen once. The junction differs from germline at one of its ends, possibly a read error. V usage is TRBV20-1 and J usage is TRBJ2-5; D call uncertain. CDR3 size: 14 residues. The germline V gene encodes CDR1 DFQATT and CDR2 SNEGSKA (reference sequence). CDR3: CSARRSGLQDTRYF. CDR3 coding DNA: TGCAGTGCTAGAAGATCCGGTCTTCAAGACACCCGGTACTTC.

This clonotype was detected ten times or more. This chain links TRBV6-6 with TRBJ2-1, with 11 bases aligning to TRBD2. Germline V lookup: CDR1 MNHNY, CDR2 SVGAGI (reference sequence). This CDR3 has 14 residues. V gave up 7 bases and J gave up 7 bases; unmatched junction bases: 6. Here the CDR3 reads CASTQTSGANEQFF. The CDR3 DNA reads as TGTGCCAGCACCCAGACTAGCGGGGCGAATGAGCAGTTCTTC.

This clonotype was counted many times. The rearrangement joins TRBV7-8 to TRBJ1-2, with 9 bases fitting TRBD1. Looked up from germline, CDR1 is SGHVS and CDR2 is FQNEAQ. The CDR3 is 15 residues long. V shed 0 bases, J shed 6 bases, and the junction held 5 bases outside the gene matches. This CDR3 reads CASSLADGTGNGYTF. As DNA, the CDR3 is TGTGCCAGCAGCTTAGCGGACGGGACAGGGAATGGCTACACCTTC.

Comment on this clonotype: A much larger clone is a single base away; this may be a read error. The rearrangement links TRBV18 to TRBJ2-3, with 10 positions matching TRBD1. The CDR3 covers 15 residues. From germline, CDR1 is KGHSH and CDR2 LQKENI. DNA of the CDR3: TGTGCCAGCTCACTCGGGACAGGGGTCACAGATACGCAGTGTTTT. It encodes CASSLGTGVTDTQCF. The full variable domain, in which reference TRBV18 and TRBJ2-3 provide the parts outside the CDR3, is NAGVMQNPRHLVRRRGQEARLRCSPMKGHSHVYWYRQLPEEGLKFMVYLQKENIIDESGMPKERFSAEFPKEGPSILRIQQVVRGDSAAYFCASSLGTGVTDTQCFGPGTRLTVL.

The CDR3 DNA reads as TGTGCCAGCAGCTTGGAAGGTAATCTAGAGGAGACCCAGTACTTC. Translation gives CASSLEGNLEETQYF. This chain connects TRBV5-5 to TRBJ2-5; D remains ambiguous. Trimming removed 0 bases from V and 5 bases from J, with 14 bases in between. The CDR3 covers 15 residues. Germline-derived CDR1 and CDR2 are SGHKS and YYEKEE (reference sequence).

The V call is TRBV24-1, the J call TRBJ1-5; no firm D call. V was trimmed by 3 bases and J by 1 base, leaving 6 bases between them. CDR3 length: 14 amino acids. Per the germline V gene, CDR1 is KGHDR and CDR2 is SFDVKD. Here the CDR3 reads CATSDARSNQPQHF. The CDR3, as DNA: TGTGCCACCAGTGATGCCCGCAGCAATCAGCCCCAGCATTTT.

This clonotype was recorded many times. This chain links TRBV5-8 with TRBJ2-7; D remains unclear. This CDR3 is 13 amino acids long. V was trimmed by 1 base and J by 6 bases, leaving 11 bases between them. The germline V gene encodes CDR1 SGHTS and CDR2 YDEGEE. The CDR3, as DNA: TGTGCCAGCAGCTTGTCAAGTGATCCCGAGCAGTACTTC. Protein sequence: CASSLSSDPEQYF.

In DNA, the CDR3 is TGCGCCAGCAGCCAATTGGAAGGGGATGAAAAACTGTTTTTT. Its protein product is CASSQLEGDEKLFF. The gene calls are TRBV4-1 and TRBJ1-4; tentative D call: TRBD1 (5 bases). V was pared by 2 bases and J by 6 bases, with 10 bases between. CDR1 is MGHRA, CDR2 YSYEKL, per germline. This CDR3 spans 14 amino acids.

The rearrangement links TRBV7-2 to TRBJ2-3; D remains ambiguous. V was pared by 3 bases and J by 5 bases, with 15 bases between. In germline, CDR1 is SGHTA, CDR2 FQGNSA. This CDR3 contains 15 residues. CDR3 amino acids: CASSFTLAEVDTQYF. CDR3 DNA sequence: TGTGCCAGCAGCTTTACGCTCGCGGAAGTAGATACGCAGTATTTT.

The chain is built from TRBV7-9 and TRBJ2-1; D may correspond to TRBD1 or TRBD2 (5 bases each). This CDR3 has 16 residues. V lost 4 bases, J lost 5 bases, and 18 bases lay in between. Germline assignment: CDR1 SEHNR and CDR2 FQNEAQ (reference sequence). The CDR3 region has the DNA TGTGCCAGCAGCTCCCTGGACGGGACGGCTAACAATGAGCAGTTCTTC. It encodes CASSSLDGTANNEQFF.

This chain links TRBV7-9 with TRBJ1-2, with TRBD1 matching 8 bases. The CDR3 is made up of 17 amino acids. Looked up from germline, CDR1 is SEHNR and CDR2 is FQNEAQ (reference sequence). The V gene end was trimmed by 5 bases and the J gene end by 6 bases; junction bases not matched to a gene: 17. CDR3 amino acids: CASSPGGGRTGMNGYTF. CDR3 nucleotide sequence: TGTGCCAGCAGCCCAGGGGGGGGCCGGACAGGGATGAATGGCTACACCTTC. The full variable domain, completed using reference TRBV7-9 and TRBJ1-2, is DTGVSQNPRHKITKRGQNVTFRCDPISEHNRLYWYRQTLGQGPEFLTYFQNEAQLEKSRLLSDRFSAERPKGSFSTLEIQRTEQGDSAMYLCASSPGGGRTGMNGYTFGSGTRLTVV.

The rearrangement links TRBV29-1 to TRBJ2-7, with 7 bases identical to TRBD1. The CDR3 has 14 residues. V lost 6 bases to trimming and J lost 2 bases; unmatched junction nucleotides: 10. CDR1 SQVTM and CDR2 ANQGSEA come from the germline V gene. For the CDR3, the DNA is TGCAGCGTGGGAAAAGACAGGGACGCCTACGAGCAGTACTTC. This codes for CSVGKDRDAYEQYF.